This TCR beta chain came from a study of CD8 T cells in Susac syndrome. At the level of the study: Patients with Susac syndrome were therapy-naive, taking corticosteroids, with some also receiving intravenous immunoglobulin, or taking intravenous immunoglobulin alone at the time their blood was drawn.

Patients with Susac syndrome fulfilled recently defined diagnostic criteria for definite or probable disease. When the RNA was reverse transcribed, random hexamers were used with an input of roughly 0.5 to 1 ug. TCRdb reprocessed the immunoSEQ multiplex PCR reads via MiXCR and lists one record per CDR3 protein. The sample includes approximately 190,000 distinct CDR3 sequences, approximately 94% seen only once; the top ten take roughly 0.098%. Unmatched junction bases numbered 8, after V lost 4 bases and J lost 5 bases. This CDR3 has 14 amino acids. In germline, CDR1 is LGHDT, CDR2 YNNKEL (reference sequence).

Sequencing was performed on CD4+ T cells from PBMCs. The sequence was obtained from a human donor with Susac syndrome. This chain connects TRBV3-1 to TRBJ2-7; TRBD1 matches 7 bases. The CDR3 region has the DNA TGTGCCAGCAGCCCCAGACAGGGAACCCACGAGCAGTACTTC. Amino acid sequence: CASSPRQGTHEQYF.